Below, 10 T cell receptor beta chains from the same sample are listed, as sequenced in a study of blood T cell repertoires in COVID-19. Profiling relied on immunoSEQ multiplex PCR, and the TCRdb table lists in-frame clones only, not all of them. The sample contains tens of thousands of clones, more than 65% of which appear only once. Input material: peripheral blood. The receptor source for this set is a man aged 80 or over with active or convalescent COVID-19.

The chain is built from TRBV27 and TRBJ1-5, with 7 bases fitting TRBD1. The CDR3 is made up of 13 amino acids. Unmatched junction bases numbered 6, after V lost 8 bases and J lost 5 bases. Germline CDR1 and CDR2: MNHEY and SMNVEV (reference sequence). CDR3 DNA sequence: TGTGCCAGCGGGACAGAGGGCCATCAGCCCCAGCATTTT. Encoded protein: CASGTEGHQPQHF.

This rearrangement joins TRBV5-1 to TRBJ1-2; 10 nucleotides align to TRBD1. The junction had 9 bases not matched to a gene; V was cut back by 3 bases and J by 7 bases. The CDR3 contains 15 residues. CDR1 is SGHRS and CDR2 is YFSETQ in the germline V gene. The CDR3 is CASSSTPGQGIGYTF. CDR3 DNA: TGCGCCAGCAGCTCCACACCGGGACAGGGGATTGGCTACACCTTC.

The chain carries TRBV6-5 and TRBJ1-4; D perhaps matches TRBD1 (5 bases). CDR3 size: 13 residues. From germline, CDR1 is MNHEY and CDR2 SVGAGI. V was cut by 6 bases and J by 8 bases, with 13 bases left in between. The CDR3: CASSVVGGEKLFF. In nucleotides, the CDR3 is TGTGCCAGCAGCGTCGTTGGGGGGGAAAAACTGTTTTTT.

The chain links TRBV7-9 to TRBJ2-1, with D unresolved. V was pared by 5 bases and J by 6 bases, with 8 bases between. This CDR3 comprises 12 residues. In germline, CDR1 is SEHNR, CDR2 FQNEAQ (reference sequence). The CDR3, as DNA: TGTGCCAGCAGCGCGCCTGGCAATGAGCAGTTCTTC. This codes for CASSAPGNEQFF.

The J gene is TRBJ2-5, the V gene TRBV28, with D tentatively TRBD2 (6 bases). The CDR3 totals 14 residues. V was shortened by 5 bases and J by 2 bases, with 12 bases between the two germline ends. Germline V lookup: CDR1 MDHEN, CDR2 SYDVKM. CDR3 sequence reads: CASSENGGQETQYF. Written as DNA, the CDR3 is TGTGCCAGCAGTGAAAATGGGGGGCAAGAGACCCAGTACTTC.

This chain links TRBV6-6 with TRBJ1-4; no clear D gene. Trimming removed 4 bases from V and 7 bases from J, with 10 bases in between. The CDR3 spans 13 residues. CDR1 MNHNY and CDR2 SVGAGI come from the germline V gene (reference sequence). The CDR3 loop reads CASSFGVSEKLFF. The CDR3 DNA reads as TGTGCCAGCAGTTTCGGTGTGAGTGAAAAACTGTTTTTT.

The chain carries TRBV5-1 and TRBJ2-3, with 8 bases aligning to TRBD2. V was clipped by 7 bases and J by 1 base; unmatched bases: 8. CDR3 length: 15 residues. Germline V gene data show CDR1 as SGHRS and CDR2 as YFSETQ. Here the CDR3 reads CASEREAGGTDTQYF. CDR3 DNA: TGCGCCAGCGAGCGGGAAGCGGGGGGCACAGATACGCAGTATTTT.

V gene TRBV5-8 combines with J gene TRBJ1-1; 9 bases line up with TRBD1. The germline V gene has CDR1 SGHTS and CDR2 YDEGEE. The trim removed 6 bases at V and 5 bases at J, leaving 8 bases unmatched. This CDR3 spans 14 amino acids. The CDR3 protein is CASTGTGRGTEAFF. In DNA form, the CDR3 reads TGTGCCAGCACCGGGACAGGGCGAGGAACTGAAGCTTTCTTT.

J is TRBJ1-1 and V is TRBV4-1; 8 nucleotides line up with TRBD1. The germline CDR1 and CDR2 sequences are MGHRA and YSYEKL. With V trimmed by 6 bases and J by 1 base, 7 bases remained unmatched. CDR3 length: 15 residues. CDR3 sequence (DNA): TGCGCCAGCAGACCCGGACAGGGCCCGAACACTGAAGCTTTCTTT. This sequence encodes CASRPGQGPNTEAFF.

In its sample, this clone was seen once. This sequence joins TRBV14 and TRBJ1-4; 9 bases line up with TRBD1. This CDR3 is built from 16 residues. Germline V gene data show CDR1 as SGHDN and CDR2 as FVKESK. V was clipped by 3 bases and J by 7 bases; unmatched bases: 9. CDR3 in amino acids: CASSQEDRGGGEKLFF. CDR3 DNA: TGTGCCAGCAGCCAGGAGGACAGGGGAGGAGGTGAAAAACTGTTTTTT. Variable domain in full (rest from reference TRBV14 and TRBJ1-4): EAGVTQFPSHSVIEKGQTVTLRCDPISGHDNLYWYRRVMGKEIKFLLHFVKESKQDESGMPNNRFLAERTGGTYSTLKVQPAELEDSGVYFCASSQEDRGGGEKLFFGSGTQLSVL.